This T cell receptor (beta chain) was sequenced for a study of CD8 T cells in Susac syndrome. The study's findings and limits: Total CD8+ repertoires held about 15 Susac-specific public clones, while CD8+ TEMRA repertoires held a few.

This clonotype showed up just once. The antigen is undetermined. Germline assignment: CDR1 MNHNY and CDR2 SVGAGI (reference sequence). The V end was cut by 6 bases, the J end by 7 bases, with 16 bases between. There are 13 residues in the CDR3. With random hexamers, 0.5 to 1 ug RNA was reverse transcribed. Amplification of the TCR beta CDR3 was carried out by immunoSEQ multiplex PCR, which spanned a total of 54 Vbeta and 13 Jbeta segments. TCRdb passed the immunoSEQ multiplex PCR reads through MiXCR, listing each CDR3 protein once. The sample consists of 100,000 to 150,000 distinct CDR3 sequences, about 93% of them appearing once.

The V call is TRBV6-6, the J call TRBJ2-7; no reliable D call. Material for sequencing was CD8+ T cells from PBMCs. The source is a human donor with Susac syndrome. CDR3 DNA sequence: TGTGCCAGCAGCCGGCAGGTGGTGGGGGAGCAGTACTTC. Protein: CASSRQVVGEQYF.